This T cell receptor (beta chain) was recorded in a study of response to subunit inactivated influenza vaccine. The germline V and J ends were trimmed by 4 bases and 5 bases, with 8 bases remaining between them. Germline CDR1 and CDR2: MNHNY and SVGAGI (reference sequence). The CDR3 length is 13 residues. TCRdb re-called the RT-PCR reads with MiXCR, one entry per CDR3 protein. The sample lists about 570,000 distinct CDR3 sequences; approximately 11% were seen once. This clonotype was counted at least ten times. Separately, the same data were catalogued under a study of T cells expressing NK-cell markers. This second study says: What made the TCR beta cDNA was 5'RACE template switching with UMIs. Source material for TCR beta repertoires consisted of sorted CD3+CD56+NKG2C+, CD3+CD56+NKG2C- and CD3+CD56-NKG2C+ T cells. One of the eight sequenced donors was seronegative, whereas the other seven were HCMV-seropositive. In about 6 donors, dominant NKG2C+ clonotypes were roughly 1.0-8% of CD8+ T cells. Nothing established the HCMV specificity of expanded NKG2C+ T cell clones.

The sequence was collected from a middle-aged man who received an inactivated influenza vaccine. The chain combines TRBV6-6 with TRBJ1-4, with a weak D call TRBD1 (6 bases). The source was PBMCs from blood, collected on the day of vaccination. The CDR3 reads CASSWGLNEKLFF. The CDR3 DNA follows: TGTGCCAGCAGTTGGGGGCTGAATGAAAAACTGTTTTTT.